The present entry profiles one TCR beta chain with its context. Its target is unknown. The data originate from a study of a mutant IDH1 vaccine in newly diagnosed glioma. Study details: Treated patients, averaging roughly 40 years, were roughly 60% male and around 40% female. Study-level findings and limits: Vaccine-induced immune responses were detected in 85% to 95% of patients.

Specified time point: baseline, week 1 (first vaccination visit). Noted treatment: pre-vaccination baseline after standard-of-care therapy. Here immunoSEQ multiplex PCR was the method, and the copy in TCRdb shows in-frame clones only, minus some. The sample has 75,000 to 100,000 clones; around 79% are singletons. The CDR3 loop spans 13 amino acids. Germline V gene lookup returns CDR1 KGHSH and CDR2 LQKENI. V lost 4 bases and J 3 bases, leaving 9 bases between the germline ends. This chain connects TRBV18 to TRBJ2-5; tentatively, D is TRBD2 (6 bases). Sequencing used PBMCs, obtained from a glioma patient treated with radiotherapy, temozolomide or both. The origin of this receptor is a man in his forties with glioma. Some clones in this sample may be carry-over from other donors' samples. CDR3: CASSRGVEETQYF. Here the CDR3 DNA reads TGTGCCAGCTCACGCGGGGTGGAAGAGACCCAGTACTTC.